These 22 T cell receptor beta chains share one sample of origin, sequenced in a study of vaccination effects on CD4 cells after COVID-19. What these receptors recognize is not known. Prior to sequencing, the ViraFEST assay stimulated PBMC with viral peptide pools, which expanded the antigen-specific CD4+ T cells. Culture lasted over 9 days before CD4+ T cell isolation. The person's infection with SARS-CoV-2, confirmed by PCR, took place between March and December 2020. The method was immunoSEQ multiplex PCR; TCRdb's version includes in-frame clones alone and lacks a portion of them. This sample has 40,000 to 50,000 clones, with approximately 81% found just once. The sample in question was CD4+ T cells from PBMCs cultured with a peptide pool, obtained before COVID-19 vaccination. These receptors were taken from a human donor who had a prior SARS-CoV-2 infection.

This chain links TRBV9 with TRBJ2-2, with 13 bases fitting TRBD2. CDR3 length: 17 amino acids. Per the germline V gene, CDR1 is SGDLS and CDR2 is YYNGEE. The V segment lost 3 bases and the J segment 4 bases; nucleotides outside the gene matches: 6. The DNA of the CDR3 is TGTGCCAGCAGCGGGACTAGCGGGAGAACGGTCACCGGGGAGCTGTTTTTT. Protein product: CASSGTSGRTVTGELFF. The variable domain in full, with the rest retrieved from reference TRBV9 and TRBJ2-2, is DSGVTQTPKHLITATGQRVTLRCSPRSGDLSVYWYQQSLDQGLQFLIQYYNGEERAKGNILERFSAQQFPDLHSELNLSSLELGDSALYFCASSGTSGRTVTGELFFGEGSRLTVL.

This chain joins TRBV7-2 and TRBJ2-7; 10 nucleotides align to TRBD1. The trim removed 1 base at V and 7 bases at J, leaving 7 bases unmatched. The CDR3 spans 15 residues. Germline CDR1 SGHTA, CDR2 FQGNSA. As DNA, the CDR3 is TGTGCCAGCAGCTTAGTGTGGGACAGGGGCGGGGAGCAGTACTTC. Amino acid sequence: CASSLVWDRGGEQYF.

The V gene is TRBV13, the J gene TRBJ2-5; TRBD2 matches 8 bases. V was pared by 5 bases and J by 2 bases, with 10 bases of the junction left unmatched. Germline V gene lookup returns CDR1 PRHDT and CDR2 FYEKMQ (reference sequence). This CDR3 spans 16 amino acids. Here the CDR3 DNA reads TGTGCCAGCAGCCTGGTCAAGCGGGGGCCGCAAGAGACCCAGTACTTC. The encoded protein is CASSLVKRGPQETQYF.

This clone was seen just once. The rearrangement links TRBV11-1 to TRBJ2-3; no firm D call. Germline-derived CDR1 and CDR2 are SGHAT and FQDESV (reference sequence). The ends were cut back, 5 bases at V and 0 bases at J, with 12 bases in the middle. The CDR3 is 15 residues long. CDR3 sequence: CASSPRTYSTDTQYF. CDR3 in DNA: TGTGCCAGCAGCCCTCGGACGTATAGCACAGATACGCAGTATTTT.

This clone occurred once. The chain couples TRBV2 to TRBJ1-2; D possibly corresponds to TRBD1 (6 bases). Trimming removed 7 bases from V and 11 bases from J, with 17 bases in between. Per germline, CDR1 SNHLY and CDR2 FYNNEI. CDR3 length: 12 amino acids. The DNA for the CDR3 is TGTGCCAGCAATGCGGACAGCCTTAGTTACACCTTC. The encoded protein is CASNADSLSYTF.

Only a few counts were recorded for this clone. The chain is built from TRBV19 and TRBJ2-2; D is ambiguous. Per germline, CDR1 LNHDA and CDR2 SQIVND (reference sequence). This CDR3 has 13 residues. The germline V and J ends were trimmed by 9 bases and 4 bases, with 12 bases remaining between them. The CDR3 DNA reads TGTGCCAGCTCAACCGGAAGCACCGGGGAGCTGTTTTTT. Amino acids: CASSTGSTGELFF. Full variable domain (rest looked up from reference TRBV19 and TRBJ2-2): DGGITQSPKYLFRKEGQNVTLSCEQNLNHDAMYWYRQDPGQGLRLIYYSQIVNDFQKGDIAEGYSVSREKKESFPLTVTSAQKNPTAFYLCASSTGSTGELFFGEGSRLTVL.

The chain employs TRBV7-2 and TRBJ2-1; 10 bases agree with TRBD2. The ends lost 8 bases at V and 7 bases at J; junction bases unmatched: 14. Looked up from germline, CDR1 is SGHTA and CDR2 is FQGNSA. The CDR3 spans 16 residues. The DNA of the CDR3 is TGTGCCAGCTCCCTTGCTAGCGGGAGCGGTCGGAATGAGCAGTTCTTC. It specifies CASSLASGSGRNEQFF.

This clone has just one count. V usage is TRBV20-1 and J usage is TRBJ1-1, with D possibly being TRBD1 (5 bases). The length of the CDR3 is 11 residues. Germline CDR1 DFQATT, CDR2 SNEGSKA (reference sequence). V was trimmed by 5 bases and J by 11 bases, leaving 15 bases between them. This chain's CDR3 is CSAQRTTGAFF. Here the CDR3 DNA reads TGCAGTGCTCAACGGACAACGGGGGCTTTCTTT.

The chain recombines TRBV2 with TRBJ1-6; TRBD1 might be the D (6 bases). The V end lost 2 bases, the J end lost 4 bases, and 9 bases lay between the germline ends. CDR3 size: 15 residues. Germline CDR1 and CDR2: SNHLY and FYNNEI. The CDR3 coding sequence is TGTGCCAGCAGTGAACCCACAGGGTATAATTCACCCCTCCACTTT. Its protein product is CASSEPTGYNSPLHF.

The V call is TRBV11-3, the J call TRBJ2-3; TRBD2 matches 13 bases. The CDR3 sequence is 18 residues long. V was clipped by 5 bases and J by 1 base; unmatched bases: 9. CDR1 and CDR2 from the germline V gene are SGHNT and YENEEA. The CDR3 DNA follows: TGTGCCAGCAGCCTAGGGACTAGCGGGGCCTATGGCACAGATACGCAGTATTTT. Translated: CASSLGTSGAYGTDTQYF.

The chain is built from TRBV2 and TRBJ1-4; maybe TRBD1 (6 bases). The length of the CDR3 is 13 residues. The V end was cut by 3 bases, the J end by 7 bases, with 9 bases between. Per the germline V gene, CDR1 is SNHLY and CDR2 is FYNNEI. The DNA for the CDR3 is TGTGCCAGCAGTGAGGGCAGGGGTGAAAAACTGTTTTTT. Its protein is CASSEGRGEKLFF.

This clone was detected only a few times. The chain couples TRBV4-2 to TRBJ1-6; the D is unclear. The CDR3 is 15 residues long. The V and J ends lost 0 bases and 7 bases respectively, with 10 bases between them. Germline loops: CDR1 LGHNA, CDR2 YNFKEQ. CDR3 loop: CASSQETSGNSPLHF. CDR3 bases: TGTGCCAGCAGCCAAGAGACCTCGGGGAATTCACCCCTCCACTTT.

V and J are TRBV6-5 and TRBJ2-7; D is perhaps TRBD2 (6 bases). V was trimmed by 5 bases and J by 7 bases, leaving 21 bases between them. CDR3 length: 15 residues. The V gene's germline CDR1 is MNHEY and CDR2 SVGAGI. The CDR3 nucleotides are TGTGCCAGCAGTCGCGCCTTTGCGGGGATGGGGGAGCAGTACTTC. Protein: CASSRAFAGMGEQYF.

The CDR3 nucleotides read TGTGCCAGCAGCTTGGGACTAGCGGGAGTTACCGGGGAGCTGTTTTTT. Protein product: CASSLGLAGVTGELFF. The chain combines TRBV7-2 with TRBJ2-2; 14 nucleotides agree with TRBD2. The CDR3 contains 16 residues. Germline lookup yields CDR1 SGHTA and CDR2 FQGNSA. V trimming: 3 bases; J trimming: 5 bases; junction bases outside the gene matches: 2.

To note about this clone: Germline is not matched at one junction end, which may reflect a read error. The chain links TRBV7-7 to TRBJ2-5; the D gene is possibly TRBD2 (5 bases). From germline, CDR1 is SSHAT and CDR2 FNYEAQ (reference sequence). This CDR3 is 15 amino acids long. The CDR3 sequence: CASSLEFRGQETQYF. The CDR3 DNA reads TGTGCTAGCAGCTTAGAATTCCGGGGCCAAGAGACCCAGTACTTC.

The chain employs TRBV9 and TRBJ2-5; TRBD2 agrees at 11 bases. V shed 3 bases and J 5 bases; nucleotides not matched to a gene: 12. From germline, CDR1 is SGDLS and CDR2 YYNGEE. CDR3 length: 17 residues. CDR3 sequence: CASSGTSGGGSGETQYF. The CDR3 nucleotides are TGTGCCAGCAGCGGTACTAGCGGGGGCGGGTCTGGGGAGACCCAGTACTTC.

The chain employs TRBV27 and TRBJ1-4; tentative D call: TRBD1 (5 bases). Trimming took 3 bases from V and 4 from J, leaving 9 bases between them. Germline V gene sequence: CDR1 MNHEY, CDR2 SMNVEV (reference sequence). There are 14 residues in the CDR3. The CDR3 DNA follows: TGTGCCAGCAGTTTGACAGTTAGTAATGAAAAACTGTTTTTT. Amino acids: CASSLTVSNEKLFF.

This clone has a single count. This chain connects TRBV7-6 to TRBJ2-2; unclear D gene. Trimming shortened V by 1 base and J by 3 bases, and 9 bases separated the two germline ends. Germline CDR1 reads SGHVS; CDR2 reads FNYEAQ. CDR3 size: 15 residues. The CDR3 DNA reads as TGTGCCAGCAGCTTAGACAGAGGTTACACCGGGGAGCTGTTTTTT. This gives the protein CASSLDRGYTGELFF.

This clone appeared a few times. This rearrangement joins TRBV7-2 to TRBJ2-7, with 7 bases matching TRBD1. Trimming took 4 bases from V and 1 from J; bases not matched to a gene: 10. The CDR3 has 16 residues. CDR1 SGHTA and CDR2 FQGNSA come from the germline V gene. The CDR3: CASSSQGGAGSYEQYF. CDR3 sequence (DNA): TGTGCCAGCAGCTCGCAAGGGGGCGCTGGGTCCTACGAGCAGTACTTC.

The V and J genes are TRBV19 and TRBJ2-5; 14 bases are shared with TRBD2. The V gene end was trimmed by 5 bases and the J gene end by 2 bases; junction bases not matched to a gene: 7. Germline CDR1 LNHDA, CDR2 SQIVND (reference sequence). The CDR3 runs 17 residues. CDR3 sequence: CASSQGLAGVGQETQYF. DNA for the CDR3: TGTGCCAGTAGTCAGGGACTAGCGGGAGTTGGGCAAGAGACCCAGTACTTC.

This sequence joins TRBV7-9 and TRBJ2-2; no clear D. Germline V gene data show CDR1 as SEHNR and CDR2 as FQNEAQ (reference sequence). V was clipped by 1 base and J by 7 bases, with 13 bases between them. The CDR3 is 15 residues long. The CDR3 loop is CASSLGSANDGELFF. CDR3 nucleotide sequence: TGTGCCAGCAGCTTAGGATCGGCTAACGACGGGGAGCTGTTTTTT.

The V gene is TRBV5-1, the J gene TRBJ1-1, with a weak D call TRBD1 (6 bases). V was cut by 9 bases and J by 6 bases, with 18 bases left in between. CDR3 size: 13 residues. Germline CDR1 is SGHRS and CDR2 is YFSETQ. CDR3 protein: CATSPTGYAEAFF. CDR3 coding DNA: TGCGCCACCAGTCCAACAGGGTACGCTGAAGCTTTCTTT.